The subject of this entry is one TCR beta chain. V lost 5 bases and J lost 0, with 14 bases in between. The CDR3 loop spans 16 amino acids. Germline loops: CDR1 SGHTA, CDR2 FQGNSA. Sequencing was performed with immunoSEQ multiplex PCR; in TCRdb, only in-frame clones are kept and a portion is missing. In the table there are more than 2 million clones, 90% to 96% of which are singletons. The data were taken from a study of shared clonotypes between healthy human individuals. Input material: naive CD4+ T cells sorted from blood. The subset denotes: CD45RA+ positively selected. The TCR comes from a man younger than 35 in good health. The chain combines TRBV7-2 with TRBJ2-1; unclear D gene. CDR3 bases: TGTGCCAGCAGCCTTCCGCTCTATGGCTCCTACAATGAGCAGTTCTTC. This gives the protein CASSLPLYGSYNEQFF.